This T cell receptor (beta chain) is from a study of monozygotic twins with cystic fibrosis. TCRdb's copy holds only in-frame clones and misses some; the assay was immunoSEQ multiplex PCR. This table holds about 36,000 clones, over 75% found once. Germline-derived CDR1 and CDR2 are KGHSY and FQNENV. CDR3 length equals 13 residues. V gave up 4 bases and J gave up 4 bases, with 10 bases separating them. This clonotype originated in a girl aged 2-10 years with cystic fibrosis. Sequencing was done on a sample of blood. This sequence joins TRBV16 and TRBJ1-2; D unclear. The CDR3 reads CASSPYSPYGYTF. Here the CDR3 DNA reads TGTGCCAGCAGCCCCTATAGCCCCTATGGCTACACCTTC.